The entry below gives a single TCR beta chain sequence along with its context. No antigen is known for it. CDR1 and CDR2 (germline): KGHSH, LQKENI. The V and J ends lost 2 bases and 3 bases respectively, with 10 bases between them. The CDR3 length is 15 residues. Only in-frame clones appear in the TCRdb table, and some are missing; sequencing was by immunoSEQ multiplex PCR. The table lists approximately 42,000 clones, about 81% of them singletons. This entry belongs to a study of OX40 agonist ivuxolimab in advanced cancers. Turning to the study itself: Dose-escalation patients suffered from hepatocellular carcinoma, melanoma, renal cell or head and neck cancer. Overall study findings and caveats: Among T cells, CD8+ cells averaged more expanded clones than CD4+ cells. By week 6 at 0.1 to 3.0 mg/kg, blood CD4+ and CD8+ T cells had expanded clonally.

This chain links TRBV18 with TRBJ2-2; D may be TRBD1 or TRBD2 (6 bases each). The sequence was collected from an adult with an advanced solid tumor such as melanoma, head and neck, liver or kidney cancer. This specimen consisted of CD4+ or CD8+ T cells sorted from blood, obtained in a trial of the OX40 agonist ivuxolimab. In nucleotides, the CDR3 is TGTGCCAGCTCACCAGGGGGGCCCGACACCGGGGAGCTGTTTTTT. Amino acids: CASSPGGPDTGELFF.